This TCR beta chain was observed in a study of tumor-infiltrating lymphocytes in primary liver carcinoma. This clonotype has a handful of counts. The input was around 530 ng total RNA; TCR beta cDNA was made from it with a constant-region primer. ARM-PCR was slightly modified, and three nested multiplex PCR rounds with it gave rise to the TCR beta libraries. Two initial PCR rounds of around 10 cycles each paired TRBV1-TRBV30 forward primers with a C-beta reverse primer. Each CDR3 protein is one row after TCRdb ran MiXCR on the multiplex PCR reads. The sample has 55,000 to 65,000 distinct CDR3 sequences, less than 85% seen once. Co-extraction of RNA and DNA was performed on about 19-32 mg of unsorted bulk tissue. Germline loops: CDR1 SQVTM, CDR2 ANQGSEA. This CDR3 is 14 amino acids long.

The sample taken for sequencing was liver tumor tissue from sampling region 2. The subset is: tumor region T2, inferior pole. The TCR sequence derives from a man aged 35 to 55 with primary liver carcinoma and hepatitis B virus infection. The chain joins TRBV29-1 to TRBJ1-5; D might be TRBD2 (6 bases). TRBJ2-3 explains the end of the DNA better; the J call may be wrong. DNA of the CDR3: TGCAGCGTGAGAGCCGGGGGATTCAATCAGCCCCAGTATTTT. Translation: CSVRAGGFNQPQYF.